The 17 T cell receptor beta chains given below trace back to one sample, sequenced in a study of blood T cell repertoires in COVID-19. Repertoires were generated with immunoSEQ multiplex PCR, while TCRdb's copy carries only in-frame clones and drops some. The sample shows 300,000 to 450,000 clones, 87% of them seen only once. Material for sequencing was PBMCs or T cells enriched from blood (not recorded which). The origin of the receptors is a woman aged 25 to 45 who had recovered from COVID-19.

The V gene is TRBV5-5, the J gene TRBJ1-5; D might be TRBD1 (6 bases). CDR1 and CDR2 (germline): SGHKS, YYEKEE (reference sequence). This CDR3 has 16 amino acids. The V and J ends lost 3 bases and 0 bases respectively, with 13 bases between them. In DNA, the CDR3 is TGTGCCAGCAGCTCTACAGGGATTTATAGCAATCAGCCCCAGCATTTT. Translation: CASSSTGIYSNQPQHF.

This chain links TRBV7-2 with TRBJ2-7; no reliable D call. Germline V gives CDR1 SGHTA, CDR2 FQGNSA. The V end was cut by 3 bases, the J end by 4 bases, with 10 bases between. The CDR3 extends over 13 amino acids. CDR3 DNA: TGTGCCAGCAGCTTGTCGACTCGATACGAGCAGTACTTC. Translating it yields CASSLSTRYEQYF.

The V and J genes are TRBV14 and TRBJ1-3; D not certain. The CDR3 runs to 15 residues. Trimming left V 3 bases short and J 2 bases short, with 11 bases between. The germline V gene has CDR1 SGHDN and CDR2 FVKESK. CDR3 residues: CASSHRSSTGNTIYF. As DNA, the CDR3 is TGTGCCAGCAGCCATCGGAGCTCCACTGGAAACACCATATATTTT.

The chain has TRBV5-1 and TRBJ2-5; the match to TRBD1 covers 10 bases. V was clipped by 0 bases and J by 5 bases; unmatched bases: 4. The CDR3 runs to 15 residues. CDR1 and CDR2 from the germline V gene are SGHRS and YFSETQ. The CDR3 is CASSLGTGGAETQYF. CDR3 coding DNA: TGCGCCAGCAGCTTGGGGACAGGGGGTGCGGAGACCCAGTACTTC.

V and J are TRBV6-5 and TRBJ1-2; 7 positions match TRBD1. CDR1 MNHEY and CDR2 SVGAGI come from the germline V gene. The CDR3 totals 12 residues. The V segment lost 7 bases and the J segment 8 bases; nucleotides outside the gene matches: 7. The CDR3 loop reads CASTDRDEGYTF. CDR3 nucleotides: TGTGCCAGCACCGACAGGGACGAGGGCTACACCTTC.

V gene TRBV6-1 combines with J gene TRBJ1-2; D is perhaps TRBD1 (6 bases). The V and J ends lost 4 bases and 8 bases respectively, with 26 bases between them. This CDR3 region has 17 residues. Germline V gene data show CDR1 as MNHNS and CDR2 as SASEGT. CDR3 protein: CASSASRGGARAPGYTF. CDR3 DNA: TGTGCCAGCAGTGCATCCCGGGGGGGGGCGAGGGCCCCGGGCTACACCTTC.

The chain couples TRBV11-2 to TRBJ1-4; a possible D gene is TRBD1 (6 bases). Germline CDR1 SGHAT, CDR2 FQNNGV. Trimming pared 4 bases from V and 3 bases from J, leaving 9 bases between. This CDR3 spans 14 amino acids. The CDR3 is CASSWTAPNEKLFF. The CDR3, as DNA: TGTGCCAGCAGCTGGACAGCACCTAATGAAAAACTGTTTTTT. The variable domain in full, completed from reference TRBV11-2 and TRBJ1-4, reads EAGVAQSPRYKIIEKRQSVAFWCNPISGHATLYWYQQILGQGPKLLIQFQNNGVVDDSQLPKDRFSAERLKGVDSTLKIQPAKLEDSAVYLCASSWTAPNEKLFFGSGTQLSVL.

Ten or more counts support this clone. The rearrangement uses TRBV5-4 and TRBJ1-4, with D perhaps TRBD1 (5 bases). CDR3 length: 17 residues. Germline loops: CDR1 SGHNT, CDR2 YYREEE (reference sequence). Trimming cost V 1 base and J 3 bases, with 16 bases left between them. Here the CDR3 DNA reads TGTGCCAGCAGCTTGAGGGGAAGGGGCAGGGCTAATGAAAAACTGTTTTTT. It encodes CASSLRGRGRANEKLFF.

J is TRBJ2-6 and V is TRBV5-5; 9 positions match TRBD1. This CDR3 region has 15 residues. Trimming removed 7 bases from V and 4 bases from J; junction bases left unmatched: 6. Germline V gene lookup returns CDR1 SGHKS and CDR2 YYEKEE (reference sequence). The CDR3 DNA follows: TGTGCCAGCGCAACAGGGGGCTTAGGGGCCAACGTCCTGACTTTC. Its translation: CASATGGLGANVLTF.

The V and J genes are TRBV6-2 or TRBV6-3 and TRBJ1-2, with D perhaps TRBD1 (5 bases). The CDR3 length is 17 residues. CDR1 is MNHEY and CDR2 is SVGEGT in the germline V gene. Between the trimmed V and J ends, which lost 2 bases and 4 bases, there was a span of 20 bases. The CDR3 is CASSYPGLGRARYGYTF. Here the CDR3 DNA reads TGTGCCAGCAGTTACCCCGGGCTCGGCAGGGCGCGCTATGGCTACACCTTC.

V is TRBV28 and J is TRBJ2-7, with a possible D match to TRBD2 (6 bases). With 3 bases removed from V and 3 bases from J, the gap between germline ends came to 15 bases. Germline V gene lookup returns CDR1 MDHEN and CDR2 SYDVKM. CDR3 size: 15 residues. CDR3 DNA: TGTGCCAGCAGTTTCCCGGGAGAGCTGTACTACGAGCAGTACTTC. It specifies CASSFPGELYYEQYF.

This chain links TRBV7-9 with TRBJ2-5, with TRBD2 as a possible D gene (7 bases). Trimming left V 1 base short and J 1 base short, with 13 bases between. There are 16 residues in the CDR3. CDR1 and CDR2 (germline): SEHNR, FQNEAQ (reference sequence). The CDR3 sequence is CASSLEAGAPQETQYF. For the CDR3, the DNA is TGTGCCAGCAGCTTAGAGGCGGGGGCCCCCCAAGAGACCCAGTACTTC.

V and J are TRBV27 and TRBJ2-7, with TRBD1 matching 11 bases. Germline loops: CDR1 MNHEY, CDR2 SMNVEV (reference sequence). J lost 4 bases, V lost 10 bases, and 12 bases had no gene match. This CDR3 comprises 15 residues. The CDR3 here is CAIWGQGERGYEQYF. In nucleotides, the CDR3 is TGTGCCATTTGGGGACAGGGGGAGAGGGGATACGAGCAGTACTTC.

This clone was seen once. This chain links TRBV5-4 with TRBJ2-1, with 9 bases aligning to TRBD1. Per the germline V gene, CDR1 is SGHNT and CDR2 is YYREEE (reference sequence). The CDR3 runs 15 residues. V was clipped by 4 bases and J by 8 bases; unmatched bases: 10. The CDR3: CASSLGTGNMDEQFF. CDR3 sequence (DNA): TGTGCCAGCAGCCTCGGGACAGGGAACATGGATGAGCAGTTCTTC.

This chain uses TRBV19 with TRBJ2-7; TRBD2 matches at 7 bases. CDR3 length equals 12 residues. V was clipped by 3 bases and J by 7 bases; unmatched bases: 3. Germline V CDR1 and CDR2: LNHDA, SQIVND (reference sequence). CDR3 sequence (DNA): TGTGCCAGTAGTATCCCCGGGGGGGAGCAGTACTTC. It encodes CASSIPGGEQYF.

The J gene is TRBJ1-2, the V gene TRBV3-1 (or the pseudogene TRBV3-2); no firm D call. V gave up 0 bases and J gave up 2 bases, with 4 bases separating them. CDR1 and CDR2 from the germline V gene are LGHDT and YNNKEL (reference sequence). The CDR3 spans 13 residues. The CDR3 protein is CASSQDQNYGYTF. In nucleotides, the CDR3 is TGTGCCAGCAGCCAAGATCAGAACTATGGCTACACCTTC.

The chain's CDR3 is CSARGDSEAFF. CDR3 in DNA: TGCAGTGCTAGGGGGGACTCCGAAGCTTTCTTT. This chain uses TRBV20-1 with TRBJ1-1; D perhaps matches TRBD1 (5 bases). Trimming cost V 3 bases and J 8 bases, with 10 bases left between them. The CDR3 has 11 amino acids. From germline, CDR1 is DFQATT and CDR2 SNEGSKA (reference sequence).